This T cell receptor (beta chain) was found in a study of shared clonotypes between healthy human individuals. For the study at large: CD4 naive cells filled three plates per donor, CD4 memory three, CD8 naive two and CD8 memory one.

The data were produced by immunoSEQ multiplex PCR, yet TCRdb's version contains in-frame clones alone and is incomplete. The sample shows about 980,000 clones, 76% of them seen only once. Sequenced: memory CD4+ T cells sorted from blood. Subset defined: CD45RA-negative fraction. This clonotype was sampled from a man younger than 35 in good health.

The DNA of the CDR3 is TGCGCCAGCAGCTCGGGACAGGGATTCAACACAGATACGCAGTATTTT. Translated: CASSSGQGFNTDTQYF. The chain carries TRBV5-1 and TRBJ2-3; 9 positions match TRBD1. Germline V gives CDR1 SGHRS, CDR2 YFSETQ. The CDR3 contains 16 residues. J gave up 2 bases and V 3 bases, and 7 bases lay outside the gene matches.